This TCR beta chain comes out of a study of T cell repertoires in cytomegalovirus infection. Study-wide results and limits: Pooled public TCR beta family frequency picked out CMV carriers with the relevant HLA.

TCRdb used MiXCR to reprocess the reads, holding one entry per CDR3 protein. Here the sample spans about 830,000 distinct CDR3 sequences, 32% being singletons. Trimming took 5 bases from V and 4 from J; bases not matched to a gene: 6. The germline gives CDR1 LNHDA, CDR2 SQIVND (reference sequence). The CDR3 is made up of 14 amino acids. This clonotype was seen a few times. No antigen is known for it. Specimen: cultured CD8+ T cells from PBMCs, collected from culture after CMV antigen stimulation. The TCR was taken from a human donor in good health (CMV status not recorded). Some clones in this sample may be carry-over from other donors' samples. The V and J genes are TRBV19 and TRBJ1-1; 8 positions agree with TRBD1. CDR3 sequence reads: CASSSPDRATEAFF. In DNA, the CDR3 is TGTGCCAGTAGTTCCCCGGACAGGGCCACTGAAGCTTTCTTT.